This passage covers 15 T cell receptor beta chains from one sample sequenced in a study of blood T cell repertoires in COVID-19. The method was immunoSEQ multiplex PCR; TCRdb's version includes in-frame clones alone and lacks a portion of them. The table includes some 21,000 clones, less than 90% detected once. Sequenced input: peripheral blood. Source of these receptors: a man in his forties with acute or convalescent COVID-19.

This sequence joins TRBV5-4 and TRBJ2-1, with 7 bases identical to TRBD1. V shed 3 bases and J 4 bases; nucleotides not matched to a gene: 13. CDR1 SGHNT and CDR2 YYREEE come from the germline V gene (reference sequence). The CDR3 contains 17 residues. As DNA, the CDR3 is TGTGCCAGCAGCTCTCGGGCAGCCGGGACAGCATACAATGAGCAGTTCTTC. The encoded protein is CASSSRAAGTAYNEQFF.

This clone was seen more than once but under ten times. This chain joins TRBV6-5 and TRBJ2-2, with D possibly being TRBD1 (5 bases). In germline, CDR1 is MNHEY, CDR2 SVGAGI. With 5 bases removed from V and 3 bases from J, the gap between germline ends came to 13 bases. This CDR3 has 15 amino acids. The CDR3 DNA reads as TGTGCCAGCAGTATGACTGGGGCCGACACCGGGGAGCTGTTTTTT. Translating gives CASSMTGADTGELFF.

The rearrangement links TRBV19 to TRBJ2-7, with 7 bases fitting TRBD2. V dropped 6 bases and J dropped 2; count of bases not matched to a gene: 10. The CDR3 runs 15 residues. Looked up from germline, CDR1 is LNHDA and CDR2 is SQIVND (reference sequence). In DNA form, the CDR3 reads TGTGCCAGTAGCTCCCGGGCGGGAGACACCTACGAGCAGTACTTC. Translation: CASSSRAGDTYEQYF.

Notes on this clone: Other DNA variants within this sample encode the same CDR3. The V gene is TRBV27, the J gene TRBJ2-2, with TRBD2 matching over 14 bases. Per germline, CDR1 MNHEY and CDR2 SMNVEV (reference sequence). V was clipped by 5 bases and J by 4 bases; unmatched bases: 6. The CDR3 spans 17 residues. This CDR3 reads CASSPRLAGGRTGELFF. The CDR3 DNA follows: TGTGCCAGCAGTCCAAGACTAGCGGGAGGGCGCACCGGGGAGCTGTTTTTT.

This chain connects TRBV6-2 or TRBV6-3 to TRBJ1-5; D call uncertain. The CDR3 sequence is 15 residues long. With 0 bases removed from V and 2 bases from J, the gap between germline ends came to 8 bases. Germline V gives CDR1 MNHEY, CDR2 SVGEGT. CDR3 nucleotides: TGTGCCAGCAGTTACTCGAACCCGGGCAATCAGCCCCAGCATTTT. This encodes CASSYSNPGNQPQHF.

The gene calls are TRBV5-4 and TRBJ2-7; 7 positions match TRBD1. The V gene's germline CDR1 is SGHNT and CDR2 YYREEE (reference sequence). The CDR3 is made up of 16 amino acids. Trimming removed 1 base from V and 0 bases from J; junction bases left unmatched: 7. CDR3 sequence: CASSLFKGALSYEQYF. The CDR3 DNA reads as TGTGCCAGCAGCTTGTTTAAGGGGGCCCTCTCCTACGAGCAGTACTTC.

This clone came up a few times. The V gene is TRBV7-2, the J gene TRBJ2-1; 11 positions agree with TRBD1. The CDR3 contains 15 residues. After removal of 6 bases from V and 4 bases from J, the junction contained 5 bases not matched to a gene. Germline CDR1 SGHTA, CDR2 FQGNSA. Written as DNA, the CDR3 is TGTGCCAGCAGTTGGGGACAGGGGGAATACAATGAGCAGTTCTTC. It codes for CASSWGQGEYNEQFF.

This clone was recorded a few times. The chain couples TRBV5-1 to TRBJ2-1; 8 positions agree with TRBD2. CDR1 and CDR2 from the germline V gene are SGHRS and YFSETQ. There are 18 residues in the CDR3. Trimming at V came to 4 bases and at J to 0 bases, leaving 12 bases not matched to a gene. For the CDR3, the DNA is TGCGCCAGCAGCGGGGTACAAGCGGGAGCCCCCTCCTACAATGAGCAGTTCTTC. Protein product: CASSGVQAGAPSYNEQFF.

The rearrangement uses TRBV13 and TRBJ1-2, with D possibly TRBD1 on 6 matching bases. CDR1 and CDR2 (germline): PRHDT, FYEKMQ (reference sequence). CDR3 length: 16 amino acids. V was clipped by 5 bases and J by 9 bases, with 25 bases between them. The CDR3 coding sequence is TGTGCCAGCAGCAACCTCATCCCCCGGGACAAATTTCGCTACACCTTC. Translation: CASSNLIPRDKFRYTF.

V and J are TRBV7-9 and TRBJ2-3, with D possibly being TRBD1 (5 bases). The CDR3 is made up of 14 amino acids. The V gene lost 5 bases and the J gene lost 7 bases, with 16 bases spanning the gap. Germline lookup yields CDR1 SEHNR and CDR2 FQNEAQ (reference sequence). The CDR3 nucleotides read TGTGCCAGCAGCCTCGGGTCAGGGTTTTATACGCAGTATTTT. Protein sequence: CASSLGSGFYTQYF.

This clone appeared a few times. Here the CDR3 reads CASSEAGGARNSPLHF. The CDR3 bases are TGTGCCAGCAGTGAAGCGGGGGGGGCGCGGAATTCACCCCTCCACTTT. The chain combines TRBV6-1 with TRBJ1-6; TRBD1 might be the D (6 bases). The CDR3 consists of 16 residues. Germline loops: CDR1 MNHNS, CDR2 SASEGT. The V end lost 0 bases, the J end lost 7 bases, and 13 bases lay between the germline ends.

This clone showed up just once. The V gene is TRBV6-2 or TRBV6-3, the J gene TRBJ1-6; D not certain. V gave up 6 bases and J gave up 7 bases, with 13 bases separating them. Germline-derived CDR1 and CDR2 are MNHEY and SVGEGT. The CDR3 is made up of 14 amino acids. The CDR3 reads CASSPRRENSPLHF. The CDR3 DNA sequence: TGTGCCAGCAGCCCCCGGAGGGAGAATTCACCCCTCCACTTT.

CDR3 residues: CASSPRLRENTEAFF. The CDR3, as DNA: TGTGCCAGCAGCCCAAGACTCAGGGAGAACACTGAAGCTTTCTTT. J is TRBJ1-1 and V is TRBV11-2; D might be TRBD1 (5 bases). CDR1 is SGHAT and CDR2 is FQNNGV in the germline V gene. The CDR3 runs to 15 residues. Trimming left V 5 bases short and J 1 base short, with 14 bases between.

This chain uses TRBV19 with TRBJ1-5; maybe TRBD1 (5 bases). Germline CDR1 LNHDA, CDR2 SQIVND (reference sequence). V shed 11 bases and J shed 6 bases, with 14 bases lying between them. The CDR3 extends over 12 amino acids. CDR3 residues: CAGGLGGQPQHF. CDR3 nucleotide sequence: TGTGCCGGGGGGTTGGGTGGTCAGCCCCAGCATTTT. Complete variable domain (other parts from reference TRBV19 and TRBJ1-5): DGGITQSPKYLFRKEGQNVTLSCEQNLNHDAMYWYRQDPGQGLRLIYYSQIVNDFQKGDIAEGYSVSREKKESFPLTVTSAQKNPTAFYLCAGGLGGQPQHFGDGTRLSIL.

V is TRBV18 and J is TRBJ2-7; tentatively, D is TRBD2 (6 bases). The germline V gene has CDR1 KGHSH and CDR2 LQKENI. Trimming stripped 6 bases from V and 3 bases from J, with 12 bases between. This CDR3 has 13 residues. DNA for the CDR3: TGTGCCAGCTCTCAGCAGGGAGGCTACGAGCAGTACTTC. Translated: CASSQQGGYEQYF. The full variable domain, in which reference TRBV18 and TRBJ2-7 provide the parts outside the CDR3, is NAGVMQNPRHLVRRRGQEARLRCSPMKGHSHVYWYRQLPEEGLKFMVYLQKENIIDESGMPKERFSAEFPKEGPSILRIQQVVRGDSAAYFCASSQQGGYEQYFGPGTRLTVT.